This T cell receptor (beta chain) originates from a study of T cell repertoires in cytomegalovirus infection. Overall study results and limits: Ex vivo, HLA-C-restricted CMV-specific TCR beta clonotypes prevailed over the rest of the response. Summed frequency of public TCR beta families distinguished CMV carriers with the relevant HLA.

One entry per CDR3 protein, called by TCRdb with MiXCR from the reads. This table has about 740,000 distinct CDR3 sequences, 35% appearing once. This clonotype was detected many times. Antigen unknown. This CDR3 comprises 12 residues. V lost 1 base and J lost 10, with 8 bases in between. Looked up from germline, CDR1 is SGHTA and CDR2 is FQGNSA. This sequence joins TRBV7-2 and TRBJ2-1, with D uncertain. The sequencing sample was made of PBMCs. The sequence came from a human donor in good health (CMV status not recorded). Some clones in this sample may be carry-over from other donors' samples. The CDR3 spells CASSLGTGEQFF. The CDR3 nucleotides are TGTGCCAGCAGCTTAGGGACCGGGGAGCAGTTCTTC. The variable domain in full, with the rest retrieved from reference TRBV7-2 and TRBJ2-1, is GAGVSQSPSNKVTEKGKDVELRCDPISGHTALYWYRQSLGQGLEFLIYFQGNSAPDKSGLPSDRFSAERTGGSVSTLTIQRTQQEDSAVYLCASSLGTGEQFFGPGTRLTVL.